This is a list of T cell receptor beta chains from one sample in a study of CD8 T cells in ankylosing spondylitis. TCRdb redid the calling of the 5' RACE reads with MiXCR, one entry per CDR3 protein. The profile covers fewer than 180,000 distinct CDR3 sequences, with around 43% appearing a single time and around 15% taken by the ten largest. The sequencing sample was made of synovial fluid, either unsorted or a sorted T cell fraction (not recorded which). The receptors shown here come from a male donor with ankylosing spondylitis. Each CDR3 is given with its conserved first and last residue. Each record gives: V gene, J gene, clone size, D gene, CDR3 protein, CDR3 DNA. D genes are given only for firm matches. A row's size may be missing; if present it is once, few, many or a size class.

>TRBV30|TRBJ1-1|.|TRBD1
CAWVPTGETFKGWDWGTEAFF
TGTGCCTGGGTTCCAACAGGGGAAACATTTAAGGGTTGGGATTGGGGGACTGAAGCTTTCTTT
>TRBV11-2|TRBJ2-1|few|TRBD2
CASSLDGSGRSYNEQFF
TGTGCCAGCAGCTTAGATGGTAGCGGGAGGTCCTACAATGAGCAGTTCTTC
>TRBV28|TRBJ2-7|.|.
CASSLLQPGRTNEQYF
TGTGCCAGCAGTTTACTCCAGCCAGGGAGGACGAACGAGCAGTACTTC
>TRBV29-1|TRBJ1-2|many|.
CSVPETSDRNYGYTF
TGCAGCGTTCCCGAAACCTCAGACAGGAACTATGGCTACACCTTC
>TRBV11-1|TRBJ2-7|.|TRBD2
CASSHGPGQSLAGGSYEQYF
TGTGCCAGCAGCCACGGTCCGGGACAGAGCCTAGCGGGAGGCTCCTACGAGCAGTACTTC
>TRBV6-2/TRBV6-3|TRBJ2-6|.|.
CASSSSGDGANVLTF
TGTGCCAGCAGTTCCTCAGGGGACGGGGCCAACGTCCTGACTTTC
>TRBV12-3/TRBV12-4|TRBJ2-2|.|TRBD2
CASSLTSGYNTGELFF
TGTGCCAGCAGTTTGACTAGCGGGTACAACACCGGGGAGCTGTTTTTT
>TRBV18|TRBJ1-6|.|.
CASSPQIGGLESPLHF
TGTGCCAGCTCACCACAGATAGGTGGGCTAGAATCACCCCTCCACTTT
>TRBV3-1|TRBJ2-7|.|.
CASSLVAGFNEQYF
TGTGCCAGCTCCCTAGTTGCGGGGTTCAACGAGCAGTACTTC
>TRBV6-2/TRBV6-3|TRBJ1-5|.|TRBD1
CASSYTQAGTGSSGNQPQHF
TGTGCCAGCAGTTACACCCAGGCCGGGACAGGGTCGTCGGGGAATCAGCCCCAGCATTTT
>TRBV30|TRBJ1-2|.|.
CAWSVQPRRRLYGYTF
TGTGCCTGGAGTGTACAACCCAGACGGCGACTCTATGGCTACACCTTC
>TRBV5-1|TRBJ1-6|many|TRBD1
CASSPGQGNYNSPLHF
TGCGCCAGCAGCCCGGGACAGGGGAATTATAATTCACCCCTCCACTTT
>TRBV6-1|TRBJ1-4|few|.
CASSEGQATNEKLFF
TGTGCCAGCAGTGAAGGCCAAGCAACTAATGAAAAACTGTTTTTT
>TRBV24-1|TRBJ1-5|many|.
CATATSLLLGMTGNQPQHF
TGTGCCACCGCCACCTCCCTTCTTCTGGGTATGACGGGCAATCAGCCCCAGCATTTT
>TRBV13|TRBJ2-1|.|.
CASSARTANKYDYNEQFF
TGTGCCAGCAGCGCCCGGACAGCTAACAAATACGATTACAATGAGCAGTTCTTC
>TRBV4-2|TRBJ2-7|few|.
CASSQGTAGEQYF
TGTGCCAGCAGCCAAGGGACAGCCGGCGAGCAGTACTTC
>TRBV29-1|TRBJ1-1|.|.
CSVEAGEAEAFF
TGCAGCGTTGAGGCAGGGGAAGCTGAAGCTTTCTTT
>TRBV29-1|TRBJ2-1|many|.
CSVAGGRPNEQFF
TGCAGCGTGGCAGGGGGGAGGCCCAATGAGCAGTTCTTC
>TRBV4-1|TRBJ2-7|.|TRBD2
CASSQVLRGRESTSGSYEQYF
TGCGCCAGCAGCCAAGTGCTCAGGGGTCGTGAGAGTACTAGCGGATCCTACGAGCAGTACTTC
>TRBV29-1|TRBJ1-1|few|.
CSVAGQPSFEAFF
TGCAGCGTAGCTGGACAGCCCAGTTTTGAAGCTTTCTTT
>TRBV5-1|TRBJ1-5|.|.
CASSTRRRGWPQHF
TGCGCCAGCAGCACCCGTCGCCGGGGCTGGCCCCAGCATTTT
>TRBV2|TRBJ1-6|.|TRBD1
CASSVTGDNSPLHF
TGTGCCAGCAGTGTGACAGGGGATAATTCACCCCTCCACTTT
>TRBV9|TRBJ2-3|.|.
CASSVVGRVGDTQYF
TGTGCCAGCAGCGTAGTAGGCAGGGTGGGAGATACGCAGTATTTT
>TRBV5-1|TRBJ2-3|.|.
CASSLIYGGGTDTQYF
TGCGCCAGCAGCTTGATCTATGGTGGCGGCACAGATACGCAGTATTTT
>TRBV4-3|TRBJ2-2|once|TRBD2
CASSPLAGVYGELFF
TGCGCCAGCAGCCCCCTGGCGGGAGTCTACGGGGAGCTGTTTTTT
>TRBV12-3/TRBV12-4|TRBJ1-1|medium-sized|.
CASSAGASTEAFF
TGTGCCAGCAGTGCAGGGGCGAGTACTGAAGCTTTCTTT
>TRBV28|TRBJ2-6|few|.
CASSLLWTRETGANVLTF
TGTGCCAGCAGTTTACTTTGGACCCGAGAGACTGGGGCCAACGTCCTGACTTTC
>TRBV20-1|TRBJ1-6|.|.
CSANPAGFGTYNSPLHF
TGCAGTGCAAACCCCGCAGGGTTTGGAACCTATAATTCACCCCTCCACTTT
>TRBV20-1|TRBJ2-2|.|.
CSVLTTYTGELFF
TGCAGTGTCCTGACCACTTACACCGGGGAGCTGTTTTTT
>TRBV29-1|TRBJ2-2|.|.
CSVDGAPNTGELFF
TGCAGCGTTGACGGGGCACCGAACACCGGGGAGCTGTTTTTT
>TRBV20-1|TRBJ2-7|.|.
CSAKGQAFSYEQYF
TGCAGTGCTAAGGGACAAGCATTCTCCTACGAGCAGTACTTC
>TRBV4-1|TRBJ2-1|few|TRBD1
CASSHWTGLYNEQFF
TGCGCCAGCAGCCATTGGACAGGGCTCTACAATGAGCAGTTCTTC
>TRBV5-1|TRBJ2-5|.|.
CASSPRGGETQYF
TGCGCCAGCAGCCCGAGGGGAGGAGAGACCCAGTACTTC
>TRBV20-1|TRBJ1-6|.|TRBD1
CSARGETSYNSPLHF
TGCAGTGCCAGGGGGGAGACCTCCTATAATTCACCCCTCCACTTT
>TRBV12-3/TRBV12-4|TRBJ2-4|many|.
CASSLWGYKNIQYF
TGTGCCAGCAGTTTGTGGGGGTACAAAAACATTCAGTACTTC
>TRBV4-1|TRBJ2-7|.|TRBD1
CASSQEGGQDSYEQYF
TGCGCCAGCAGCCAAGAAGGCGGACAGGACTCCTACGAGCAGTACTTC
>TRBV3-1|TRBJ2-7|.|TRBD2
CASSQPWGTSGELYEQYF
TGTGCCAGCAGCCAACCCTGGGGGACTAGCGGGGAGCTTTACGAGCAGTACTTC
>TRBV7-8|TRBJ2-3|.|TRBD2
CASSPTSGGNTQYF
TGTGCCAGTTCCCCCACTAGCGGTGGTAATACGCAGTATTTT
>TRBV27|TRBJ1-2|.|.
CASSLGPRDVYGYTF
TGTGCCAGCAGTTTAGGGCCTCGAGACGTCTATGGCTACACCTTC
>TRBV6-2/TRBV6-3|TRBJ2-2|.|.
CASSGRLETGELFF
TGTGCCAGCAGTGGGCGACTGGAAACCGGGGAGCTGTTTTTT
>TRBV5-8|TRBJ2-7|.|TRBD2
CASSPLGRVEQYF
TGTGCCAGCAGCCCCCTCGGGAGGGTCGAGCAGTACTTC
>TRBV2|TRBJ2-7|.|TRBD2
CASNGGLAGGPVYEQYF
TGTGCCAGCAATGGGGGACTAGCGGGAGGGCCGGTGTACGAGCAGTACTTC
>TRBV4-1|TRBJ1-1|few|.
CASSRGPLFTEAFF
TGCGCCAGCAGCCGTGGCCCGCTCTTTACTGAAGCTTTCTTT
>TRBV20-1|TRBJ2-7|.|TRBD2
CSASDRWASGQRKQYF
TGCAGTGCTAGTGATCGTTGGGCTAGCGGGCAAAGAAAGCAGTACTTC
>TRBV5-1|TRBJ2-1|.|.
CASSFGGGGRHEQFF
TGCGCCAGCAGCTTCGGTGGGGGGGGCCGGCATGAGCAGTTCTTC